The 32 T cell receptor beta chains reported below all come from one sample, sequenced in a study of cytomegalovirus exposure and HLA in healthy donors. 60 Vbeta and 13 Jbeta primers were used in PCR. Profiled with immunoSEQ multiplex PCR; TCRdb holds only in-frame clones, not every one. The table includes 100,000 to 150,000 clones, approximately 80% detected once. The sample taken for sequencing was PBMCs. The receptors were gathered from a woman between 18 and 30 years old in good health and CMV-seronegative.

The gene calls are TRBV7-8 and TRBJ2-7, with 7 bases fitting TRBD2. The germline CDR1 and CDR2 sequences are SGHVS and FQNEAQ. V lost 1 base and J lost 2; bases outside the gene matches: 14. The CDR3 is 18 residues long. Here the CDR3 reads CASSLVASGTDIPYEQYF. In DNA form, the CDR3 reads TGTGCCAGCAGCTTAGTGGCTAGCGGAACAGATATTCCCTACGAGCAGTACTTC.

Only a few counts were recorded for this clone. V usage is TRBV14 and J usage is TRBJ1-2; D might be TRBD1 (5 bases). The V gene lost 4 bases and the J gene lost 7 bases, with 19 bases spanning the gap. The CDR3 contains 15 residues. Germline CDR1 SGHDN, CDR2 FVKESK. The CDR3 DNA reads TGTGCCAGCAGCCGAAAGGGGCCCACCCAGAGTGGCTACACCTTC. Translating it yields CASSRKGPTQSGYTF.

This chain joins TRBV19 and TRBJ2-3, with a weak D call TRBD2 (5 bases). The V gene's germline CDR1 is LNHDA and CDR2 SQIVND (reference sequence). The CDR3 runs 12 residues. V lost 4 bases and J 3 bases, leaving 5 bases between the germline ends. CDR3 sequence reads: CASSRRTDTQYF. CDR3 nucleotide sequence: TGTGCCAGTAGTAGGAGGACAGATACGCAGTATTTT.

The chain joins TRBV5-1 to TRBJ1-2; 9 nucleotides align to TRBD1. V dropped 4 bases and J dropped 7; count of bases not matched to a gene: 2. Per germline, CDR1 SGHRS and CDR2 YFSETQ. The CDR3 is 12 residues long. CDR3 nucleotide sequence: TGCGCCAGCAGCAAGGACAGGGGTGGCTACACCTTC. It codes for CASSKDRGGYTF.

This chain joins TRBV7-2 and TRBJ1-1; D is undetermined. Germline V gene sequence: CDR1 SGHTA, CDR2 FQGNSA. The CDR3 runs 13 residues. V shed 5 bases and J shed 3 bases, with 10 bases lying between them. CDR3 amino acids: CASSRGWDTEAFF. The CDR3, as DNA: TGTGCCAGCAGCCGGGGTTGGGACACTGAAGCTTTCTTT.

CDR3 sequence: CASSEGGSGGSGNTIYF. The CDR3 region has the DNA TGTGCCAGCAGCGAGGGGGGGTCAGGGGGCTCGGGAAACACCATATATTTT. The J gene is TRBJ1-3, the V gene TRBV9; TRBD1 matches at 8 bases. This CDR3 spans 17 amino acids. V shed 3 bases, J shed 4 bases, and the junction held 12 bases outside the gene matches. CDR1 and CDR2 (germline): SGDLS, YYNGEE. The whole variable domain, filled in from reference TRBV9 and TRBJ1-3, reads DSGVTQTPKHLITATGQRVTLRCSPRSGDLSVYWYQQSLDQGLQFLIQYYNGEERAKGNILERFSAQQFPDLHSELNLSSLELGDSALYFCASSEGGSGGSGNTIYFGEGSWLTVV.

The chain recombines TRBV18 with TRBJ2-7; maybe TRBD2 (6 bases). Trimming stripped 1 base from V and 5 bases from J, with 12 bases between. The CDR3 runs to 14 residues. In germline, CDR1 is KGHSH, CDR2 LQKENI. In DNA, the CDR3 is TGTGCCAGCTCACCACGCGGGGCCCCTGACGAGCAGTACTTC. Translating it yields CASSPRGAPDEQYF.

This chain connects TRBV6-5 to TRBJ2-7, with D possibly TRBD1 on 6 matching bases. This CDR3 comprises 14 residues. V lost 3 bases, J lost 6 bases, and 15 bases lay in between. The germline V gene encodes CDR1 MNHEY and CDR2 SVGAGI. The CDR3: CASSYSRGFREQYF. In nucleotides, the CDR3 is TGTGCCAGCAGTTATTCGAGGGGGTTCCGCGAGCAGTACTTC.

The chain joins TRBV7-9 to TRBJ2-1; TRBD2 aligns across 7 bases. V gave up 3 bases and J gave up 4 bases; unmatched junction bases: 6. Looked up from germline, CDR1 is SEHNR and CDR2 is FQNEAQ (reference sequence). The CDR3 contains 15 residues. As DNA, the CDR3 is TGTGCCAGCAGCTTTGTTGCGGGGGTATACAATGAGCAGTTCTTC. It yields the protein CASSFVAGVYNEQFF.

This CDR3 is CASSRRSYEQYF. Written as DNA, the CDR3 is TGTGCCAGCAGCCGCAGATCCTACGAGCAGTACTTC. The chain has TRBV7-8 and TRBJ2-7; unclear D gene. This CDR3 is built from 12 residues. V lost 5 bases and J lost 1, with 6 bases in between. Germline V gives CDR1 SGHVS, CDR2 FQNEAQ. Together with reference TRBV7-8 and TRBJ2-7, the CDR3 gives the full variable domain: GAGVSQSPRYKVAKRGQDVALRCDPISGHVSLFWYQQALGQGPEFLTYFQNEAQLDKSGLPSDRFFAERPEGSVSTLKIQRTQQEDSAVYLCASSRRSYEQYFGPGTRLTVT.

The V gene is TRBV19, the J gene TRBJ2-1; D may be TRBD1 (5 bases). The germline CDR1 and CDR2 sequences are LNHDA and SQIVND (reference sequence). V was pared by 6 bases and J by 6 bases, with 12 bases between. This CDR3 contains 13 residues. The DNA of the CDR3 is TGTGCCAGTAGGGATACCAGGGTCAATGAGCAGTTCTTC. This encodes CASRDTRVNEQFF.

In nucleotides, the CDR3 is TGTGCCAGCACCGAGTGGGACATGAACACTGAAGCTTTCTTT. Translating it yields CASTEWDMNTEAFF. The chain uses TRBV2 and TRBJ1-1, with D tentatively TRBD1 (6 bases). The germline V and J ends were trimmed by 7 bases and 0 bases, with 12 bases remaining between them. The CDR3 length is 14 residues. Germline assignment: CDR1 SNHLY and CDR2 FYNNEI.

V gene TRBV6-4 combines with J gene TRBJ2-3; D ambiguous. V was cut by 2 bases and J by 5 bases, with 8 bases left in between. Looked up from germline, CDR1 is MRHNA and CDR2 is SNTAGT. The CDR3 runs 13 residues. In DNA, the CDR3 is TGTGCCAGCAGTGACCGAGGCAAAGATACGCAGTATTTT. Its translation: CASSDRGKDTQYF.

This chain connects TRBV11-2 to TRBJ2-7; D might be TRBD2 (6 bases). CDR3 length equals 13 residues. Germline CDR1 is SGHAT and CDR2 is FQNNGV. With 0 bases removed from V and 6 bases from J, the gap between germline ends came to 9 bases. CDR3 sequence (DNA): TGTGCCAGCAGCTTAGAGAGGGGAGGCGAGCAGTACTTC. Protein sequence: CASSLERGGEQYF.

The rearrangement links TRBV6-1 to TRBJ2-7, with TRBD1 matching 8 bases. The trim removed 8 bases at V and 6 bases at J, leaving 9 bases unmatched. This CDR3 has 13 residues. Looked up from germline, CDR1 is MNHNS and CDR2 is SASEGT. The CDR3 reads CASRDRSFREQYF. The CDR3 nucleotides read TGTGCCAGCCGGGACAGGTCGTTCCGCGAGCAGTACTTC.

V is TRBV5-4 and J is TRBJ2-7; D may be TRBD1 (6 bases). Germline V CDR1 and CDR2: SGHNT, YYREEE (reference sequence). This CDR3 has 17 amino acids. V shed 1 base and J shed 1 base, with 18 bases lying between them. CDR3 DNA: TGTGCCAGCAGCTTGAGCATTACCGGGACAAAGTCCTACGAGCAGTACTTC. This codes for CASSLSITGTKSYEQYF.

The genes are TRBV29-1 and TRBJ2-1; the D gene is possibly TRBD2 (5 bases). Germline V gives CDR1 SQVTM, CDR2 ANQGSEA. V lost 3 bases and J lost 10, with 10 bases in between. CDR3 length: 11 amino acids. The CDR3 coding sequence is TGCAGCGTTGAGGAGGCCCAAGAGCAGTTCTTC. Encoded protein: CSVEEAQEQFF.

This CDR3 reads CASSSGLAQYF. The CDR3 coding sequence is TGTGCCAGCAGCTCCGGACTAGCACAGTACTTC. V and J are TRBV5-4 and TRBJ2-5; 8 nucleotides line up with TRBD2. V lost 3 bases to trimming and J lost 11 bases; unmatched junction nucleotides: 3. Per the germline V gene, CDR1 is SGHNT and CDR2 is YYREEE (reference sequence). The CDR3 contains 11 residues. The variable domain in full, with the rest retrieved from reference TRBV5-4 and TRBJ2-5, is ETGVTQSPTHLIKTRGQQVTLRCSSQSGHNTVSWYQQALGQGPQFIFQYYREEENGRGNFPPRFSGLQFPNYSSELNVNALELDDSALYLCASSSGLAQYFGPGTRLLVL.

CDR3 sequence reads: CATSRDGARDEQFF. The CDR3 DNA sequence: TGTGCCACCAGCAGAGACGGAGCACGGGATGAGCAGTTCTTC. J is TRBJ2-1 and V is TRBV15, with D uncertain. This CDR3 is 14 amino acids long. Looked up from germline, CDR1 is LNHNV and CDR2 is YYDKDF (reference sequence). V was shortened by 0 bases and J by 8 bases, with 11 bases between the two germline ends.

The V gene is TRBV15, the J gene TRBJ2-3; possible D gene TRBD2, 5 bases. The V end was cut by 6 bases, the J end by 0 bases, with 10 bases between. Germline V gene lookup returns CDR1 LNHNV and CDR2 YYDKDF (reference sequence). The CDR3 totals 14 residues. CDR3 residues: CATRSAVSTDTQYF. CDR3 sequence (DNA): TGTGCCACCAGATCAGCGGTGAGCACAGATACGCAGTATTTT. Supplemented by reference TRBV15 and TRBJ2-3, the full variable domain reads DAMVIQNPRYQVTQFGKPVTLSCSQTLNHNVMYWYQQKSSQAPKLLFHYYDKDFNNEADTPDNFQSRRPNTSFCFLDIRSPGLGDTAMYLCATRSAVSTDTQYFGPGTRLTVL.

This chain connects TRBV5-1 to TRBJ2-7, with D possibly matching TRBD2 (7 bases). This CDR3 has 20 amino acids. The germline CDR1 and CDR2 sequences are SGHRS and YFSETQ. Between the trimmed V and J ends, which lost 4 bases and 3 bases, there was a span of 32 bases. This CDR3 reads CASSQPSGDKAQRGYYEQYF. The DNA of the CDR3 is TGCGCCAGCAGCCAGCCCTCCGGGGACAAAGCGCAGCGGGGATACTACGAGCAGTACTTC.

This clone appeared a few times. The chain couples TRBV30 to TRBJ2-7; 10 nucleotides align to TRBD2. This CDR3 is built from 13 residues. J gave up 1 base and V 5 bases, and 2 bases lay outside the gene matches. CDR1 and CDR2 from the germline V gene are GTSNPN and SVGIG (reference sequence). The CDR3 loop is CAWASGGSYEQYF. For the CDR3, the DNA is TGTGCCTGGGCTAGCGGGGGATCCTACGAGCAGTACTTC.

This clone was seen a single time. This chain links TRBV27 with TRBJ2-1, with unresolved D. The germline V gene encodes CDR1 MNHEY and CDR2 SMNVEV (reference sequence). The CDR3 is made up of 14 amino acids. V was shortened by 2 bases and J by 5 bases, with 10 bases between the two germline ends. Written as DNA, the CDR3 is TGTGCCAGCAGTTTAGGCGGTGCCCACAATGAGCAGTTCTTC. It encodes CASSLGGAHNEQFF.

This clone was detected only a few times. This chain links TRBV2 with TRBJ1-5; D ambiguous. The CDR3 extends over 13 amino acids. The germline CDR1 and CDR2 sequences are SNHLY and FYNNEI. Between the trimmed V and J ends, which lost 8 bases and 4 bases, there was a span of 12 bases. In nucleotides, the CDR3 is TGTGCCAGCCAAGTACGCCTAAATCAGCCCCAGCATTTT. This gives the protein CASQVRLNQPQHF.

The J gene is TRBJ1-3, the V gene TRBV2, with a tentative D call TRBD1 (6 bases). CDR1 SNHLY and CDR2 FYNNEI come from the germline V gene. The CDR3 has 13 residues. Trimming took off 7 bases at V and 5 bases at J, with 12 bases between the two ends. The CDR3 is CASIRDRRNTIYF. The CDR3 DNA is TGTGCCAGCATTAGAGACAGGAGAAACACCATATATTTT.

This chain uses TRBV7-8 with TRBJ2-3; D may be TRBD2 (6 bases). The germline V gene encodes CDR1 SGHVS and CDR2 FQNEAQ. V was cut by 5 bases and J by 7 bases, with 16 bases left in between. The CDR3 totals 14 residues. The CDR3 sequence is CASSRLGTSNTQYF. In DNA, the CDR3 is TGTGCCAGCAGCCGGCTCGGGACTTCTAATACGCAGTATTTT.

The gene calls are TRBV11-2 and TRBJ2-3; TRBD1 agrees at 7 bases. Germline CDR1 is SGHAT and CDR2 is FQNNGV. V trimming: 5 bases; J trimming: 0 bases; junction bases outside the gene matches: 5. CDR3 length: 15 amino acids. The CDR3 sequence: CASSPQGVSTDTQYF. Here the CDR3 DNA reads TGTGCCAGCAGCCCCCAGGGGGTTAGCACAGATACGCAGTATTTT.

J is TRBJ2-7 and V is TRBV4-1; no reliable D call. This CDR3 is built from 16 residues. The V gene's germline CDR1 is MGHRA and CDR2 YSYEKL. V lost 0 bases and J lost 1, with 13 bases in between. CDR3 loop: CASSQEGLAVSYEQYF. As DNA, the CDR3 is TGCGCCAGCAGCCAAGAAGGATTAGCTGTATCCTACGAGCAGTACTTC.

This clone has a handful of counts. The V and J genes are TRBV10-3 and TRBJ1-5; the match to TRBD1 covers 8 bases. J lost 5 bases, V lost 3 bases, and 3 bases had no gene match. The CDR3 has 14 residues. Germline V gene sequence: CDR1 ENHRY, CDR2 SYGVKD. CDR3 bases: TGTGCCATCAGTGAAGGACAGGGCCATCAGCCCCAGCATTTT. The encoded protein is CAISEGQGHQPQHF.

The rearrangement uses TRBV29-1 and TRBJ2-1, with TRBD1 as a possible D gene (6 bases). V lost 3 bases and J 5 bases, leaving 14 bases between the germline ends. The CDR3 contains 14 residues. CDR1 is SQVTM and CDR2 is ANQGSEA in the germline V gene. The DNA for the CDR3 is TGCAGCGTTGAGTCAGGGGAGTTTAACAATGAGCAGTTCTTC. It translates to CSVESGEFNNEQFF.

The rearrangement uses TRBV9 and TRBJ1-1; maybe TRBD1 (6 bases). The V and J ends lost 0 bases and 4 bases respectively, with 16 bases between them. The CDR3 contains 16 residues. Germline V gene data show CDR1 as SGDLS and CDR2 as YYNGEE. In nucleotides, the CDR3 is TGTGCCAGCAGCGTAGCGCCCGGACAGTGGGTCACTGAAGCTTTCTTT. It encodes CASSVAPGQWVTEAFF.

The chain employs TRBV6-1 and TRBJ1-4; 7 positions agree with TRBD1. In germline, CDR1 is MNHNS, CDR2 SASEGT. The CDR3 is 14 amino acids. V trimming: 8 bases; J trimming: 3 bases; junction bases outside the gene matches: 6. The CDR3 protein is CASGRQGSNEKLFF. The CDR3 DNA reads TGTGCCAGCGGCCGACAGGGCTCTAATGAAAAACTGTTTTTT.